These T cell receptor beta chains were read from a single sample in a study of Graves' ophthalmopathy and Graves' hyperthyroidism. TCRdb re-derived calls from the multiplex PCR reads in MiXCR, one entry per CDR3 protein. The sample yields roughly 600,000 distinct CDR3 sequences, approximately 35% seen once. The sequencing sample was made of peripheral blood or thyroid tissue (not recorded which). The receptors were gathered from an adult man with Graves' hyperthyroidism. Each CDR3 is given with its conserved first and last residue. A D gene is named only where the DNA matches it firmly. A row's size may be missing; if present it is once, few, many or a size class.

j_gene	abundance	v_gene	d_gene	CDR3aa	CDR3nt
TRBJ2-7	many	TRBV5-6	NA	CASSLDGTMSYEQYF	TGTGCCAGCAGCTTGGATGGGACAATGTCCTACGAGCAGTACTTC
TRBJ1-1	NA	TRBV2	NA	CASNEQGNSNTEAFF	TGTGCCAGCAATGAGCAAGGGAACTCTAACACTGAAGCTTTCTTT
TRBJ1-5	NA	TRBV25-1	NA	CASVSRDSNQPQHF	TGTGCCAGCGTGAGCAGGGATAGCAATCAGCCCCAGCATTTT
TRBJ2-5	NA	TRBV12-3/TRBV12-4	NA	CASSFSVAEQETQYF	TGTGCCAGCAGTTTTTCGGTAGCGGAACAAGAGACCCAGTACTTC
TRBJ1-1	NA	TRBV19	NA	CASNFDRNTEAFF	TGTGCCAGTAATTTTGACAGGAACACTGAAGCTTTCTTT
TRBJ1-1	many	TRBV2	TRBD1	CASPGQGGPEAFF	TGTGCCAGCCCGGGACAGGGGGGCCCTGAAGCTTTCTTT
TRBJ2-5	NA	TRBV29-1	TRBD2	CSVGLAGRKETQYF	TGCAGCGTTGGACTAGCGGGGAGGAAAGAGACCCAGTACTTC
TRBJ1-1	NA	TRBV5-1	TRBD1	CASSGGGGGREAFF	TGCGCCAGCAGCGGAGGGGGCGGGGGTCGTGAAGCTTTCTTT
TRBJ2-2	few	TRBV12-3/TRBV12-4	TRBD1	CASSLGWLTRQGGTGELFF	TGTGCCAGCAGTTTAGGTTGGCTAACGCGACAGGGTGGAACCGGGGAGCTGTTTTTT
TRBJ1-5	NA	TRBV5-1	TRBD1	CASSLLGQSNQPQHF	TGCGCCAGCAGCTTGCTGGGACAGAGCAATCAGCCCCAGCATTTT
TRBJ1-2	many	TRBV7-2	NA	CASSLFLERGYTF	TGTGCCAGCAGCTTATTTCTAGAAAGGGGCTACACCTTC
TRBJ2-6	many	TRBV5-8	NA	CASSPMISGANVLTF	TGTGCCAGCAGCCCCATGATTTCTGGGGCCAACGTCCTGACTTTC
TRBJ2-5	NA	TRBV7-9	NA	CASSLMLGRDGYQETQYF	TGTGCCAGCAGCTTAATGCTCGGGAGAGACGGGTATCAAGAGACCCAGTACTTC
TRBJ2-1	NA	TRBV7-6	TRBD1	CASSATGGIVNEQFF	TGTGCCAGCAGCGCGACAGGGGGGATCGTAAATGAGCAGTTCTTC